The rows below give T cell receptor beta chains drawn from one sample of a study of tumour-infiltrating T cells in Burkitt lymphoma. Sequenced by immunoSEQ multiplex PCR; TCRdb stores in-frame clones only, minus some. This sample has about 5,600 clones, with about 17% found just once. The sequenced sample consisted of tumor tissue. The receptors shown here come from a human donor with diffuse large B-cell lymphoma. CDR3s include the opening cysteine and the closing phenylalanine or tryptophan. A D gene is named only where the DNA matches it firmly. Expanded clones get a size class; other rows say once, few or many, or leave the size out.

TRBD1,few,TRBV5-1,TRBJ1-1,TGCGCCAGCAGCTCAGGGGGACAGGGAGAAGCTTTCTTT,CASSSGGQGEAFF
TRBD1,NA,TRBV27,TRBJ1-5,TGTGCCAGCAGTTTAGTTGGGACAGGGGATCAGCCCCAGCATTTT,CASSLVGTGDQPQHF
NA,NA,TRBV6-1,TRBJ2-7,TGTGCCAGCAGTGAAGCAGCAGGGGCCTTCTACGAGCAGTACTTC,CASSEAAGAFYEQYF
TRBD1,few,TRBV5-1,TRBJ2-3,TGCGCCAGCAGCCGAGACAGGGCGTCCACAGATACGCAGTATTTT,CASSRDRASTDTQYF
TRBD1,large,TRBV15,TRBJ1-2,TGTGCCACCCAGGGGGCGCCTAACTATGGCTACACCTTC,CATQGAPNYGYTF
NA,few,TRBV11-2,TRBJ1-1,TGTGCCAGCAACCCCTCGGGCAGGAACACTGAAGCTTTCTTT,CASNPSGRNTEAFF
NA,NA,TRBV7-9,TRBJ2-5,TGTGCCAGCAAAGGGACTCCGGAGACCCAGTACTTC,CASKGTPETQYF
NA,few,TRBV6-5,TRBJ1-1,TGTGCCAGCAGTTACAGGGGAGACCGGGGCGAAGCTTTCTTT,CASSYRGDRGEAFF
TRBD1,few,TRBV7-2,TRBJ2-7,TGTGCCAGCAGCTTAGAGGCAGGGGGCAGAGAGCAGTACTTC,CASSLEAGGREQYF
TRBD2,few,TRBV10-1,TRBJ2-3,TGCGCCAGCAGTGTTCGGGAGGAAACAGATACGCAGTATTTT,CASSVREETDTQYF
NA,NA,TRBV7-2,TRBJ2-7,TGTGCCAGCAGCTTTGGGACTGACCGCTACGAGCAGTACTTC,CASSFGTDRYEQYF
NA,few,TRBV30,TRBJ1-1,TGTGCCTGGTTGTACGCAACTGAAGCTTTCTTT,CAWLYATEAFF
NA,few,TRBV30,TRBJ2-7,TGTGCCTGGAGTCGGCCAGGGGCTTCCTACGAGCAGTACTTC,CAWSRPGASYEQYF
TRBD1,NA,TRBV9,TRBJ1-3,TGTGCCAGCAGCGTAGGGACAGGGGGTGGAAACACCATATATTTT,CASSVGTGGGNTIYF
NA,few,TRBV19,TRBJ2-1,TGTGCCAGTAGTATAGTTACTAGCAGTTATAACAATGAGCAGTTCTTC,CASSIVTSSYNNEQFF
TRBD1,NA,TRBV19,TRBJ2-2,TGTGCCACTGGACAGGGGGCGAACACCGGGGAGCTGTTTTTT,CATGQGANTGELFF
NA,NA,TRBV11-2,TRBJ2-1,TGTGCCAGCAGCCTAGAGGGGTTCTCCTACAATGAGCAGTTCTTC,CASSLEGFSYNEQFF
NA,NA,TRBV19,TRBJ2-2,TGTGCCAGTAAACATTCCACCGGGGAGCTGTTTTTT,CASKHSTGELFF
TRBD1,NA,TRBV7-2,TRBJ1-2,TGTGCCAGCAGGCACGACAGGGGGCCCCCCTATGGCTACACCTTC,CASRHDRGPPYGYTF
NA,few,TRBV19,TRBJ2-2,TGTGCCAGTATAGCTCGGAACACCGGGGAGCTGTTTTTT,CASIARNTGELFF
NA,once,TRBV20-1,TRBJ2-7,TGCAGTGCTATAGTATCCTACGAGCAGTACTTC,CSAIVSYEQYF
NA,NA,TRBV30,TRBJ1-5,TGTGCCTGGAGTGTTGGACAGCCCCAGCATTTT,CAWSVGQPQHF
TRBD2,NA,TRBV11-2,TRBJ2-1,TGTGCCAGCAGCCAAGAACCGGGACTAGCGTTCGATGAGCAGTTCTTC,CASSQEPGLAFDEQFF
TRBD1,NA,TRBV19,TRBJ1-5,TGTGCCAGTAGGGGACAGGGAAGTAGCAATCAGCCCCAGCATTTT,CASRGQGSSNQPQHF
TRBD2,NA,TRBV30,TRBJ2-3,TGTGCCTGGAGTCCCGGGACTAGCGGAAGCACAGATACGCAGTATTTT,CAWSPGTSGSTDTQYF
NA,NA,TRBV6-6,TRBJ2-3,TGTGCCAGCACTAGGGGGGACAGCCAGACAGATACGCAGTATTTT,CASTRGDSQTDTQYF
NA,medium-sized,TRBV28,TRBJ2-7,TGTGCCAGCAGTTCTAAGGCTAGGATGAACGAGCAGTACTTC,CASSSKARMNEQYF
TRBD1,few,TRBV5-4,TRBJ2-2,TGTGCCAGCAGCTTCTCCGGGACAGGGGTCGGGGAGCTGTTTTTT,CASSFSGTGVGELFF
NA,few,TRBV11-2,TRBJ2-7,TGTGCCAGCAGCCCGGGACGCGACTTAGCCCGGGAGTACTTC,CASSPGRDLAREYF
NA,NA,TRBV2,TRBJ1-1,TGTGCCAGCATGGGTTTGGTAACGACAGGCCGCATGAACACTGAAGCTTTCTTT,CASMGLVTTGRMNTEAFF
TRBD1,medium-sized,TRBV5-4,TRBJ1-2,TGTGCCAGCAGCCCCGGACAGGGTGGAGGTGGCTACACCTTC,CASSPGQGGGGYTF
NA,NA,TRBV11-2,TRBJ2-3,TGTGCCAGCAGCTTAGATCGGGCGATCGATACGCAGTATTTT,CASSLDRAIDTQYF
NA,NA,TRBV27,TRBJ2-7,TGTGCCAGCAGTTCGCAGCTCTCGACCTACGAGCAGTACTTC,CASSSQLSTYEQYF
NA,few,TRBV5-1,TRBJ2-1,TGCGCCAGCAGCTTGCTTCCAGCATTCTCCTACAATGAGCAGTTCTTC,CASSLLPAFSYNEQFF
NA,few,TRBV6-1,TRBJ1-5,TGTGCCAGCAGGCAGGAGAATAGCAATCAGCCCCAGCATTTT,CASRQENSNQPQHF
TRBD2,few,TRBV2,TRBJ2-2,TGTGCCAGCAGGAGCGGGAGGAGCACCGGGGAGCTGTTTTTT,CASRSGRSTGELFF
NA,once,TRBV19,TRBJ2-5,TGTGCCAGTAGTATGGGATACCAAGAGACCCAGTACTTC,CASSMGYQETQYF
TRBD1,NA,TRBV29-1,TRBJ2-7,TGCAGCGTTTGGGCCGAGACAGGGGGGTACGAGCAGTACTTC,CSVWAETGGYEQYF
TRBD1,NA,TRBV7-8,TRBJ2-2,TGTGCCAGCAGCAGACAGGGGTTGGGCACCGGGGAGCTGTTTTTT,CASSRQGLGTGELFF
NA,NA,TRBV7-3,TRBJ2-2,TGTGCCAGCAGCCCTCGGCCGCGCGGGGAGCTGTTTTTT,CASSPRPRGELFF
TRBD1,NA,TRBV27,TRBJ2-4,TGTGCCAGCAGTCCCTTCCGGGACAGGGAAAACATTCAGTACTTC,CASSPFRDRENIQYF
NA,NA,TRBV7-2,TRBJ1-6,TGTGCCAGCGGGCGCACCGGTGGATCACCCCTCCACTTT,CASGRTGGSPLHF
NA,few,TRBV5-5,TRBJ1-2,TGTGCCAGCAGCCTACAGGGTGACTATGGCTACACCTTC,CASSLQGDYGYTF
TRBD2,NA,TRBV5-4,TRBJ2-1,TGTGCCAGCAGCTTGCAAGCGGGAGAAGGCAATGAGCAGTTCTTC,CASSLQAGEGNEQFF
NA,few,TRBV4-2,TRBJ1-1,TGTGCCAGCAGCCAAGGGCCGGGGGGCGACACTGAAGCTTTCTTT,CASSQGPGGDTEAFF
TRBD1,few,TRBV5-1,TRBJ2-3,TGCGCCAGCAGCTGGACAGGGGCCACAGATACGCAGTATTTT,CASSWTGATDTQYF
NA,NA,TRBV11-2,TRBJ1-4,TGTGCTAGCAGCTTAGATGGGGCGCCCAGACTGTTTTTT,CASSLDGAPRLFF
NA,once,TRBV19,TRBJ1-5,TGTGCCAGCTCCCTGGAGTTAGCCTTTAATCAGCCCCAGCATTTT,CASSLELAFNQPQHF
NA,NA,TRBV6-1,TRBJ2-7,TGTGCCAGCAGTGAAATGAATTCCTACGAGCAGTACTTC,CASSEMNSYEQYF
NA,NA,TRBV11-2,TRBJ2-7,TGTGCCAGCAGCTTAGCGGACCGGTACGAGCAGTACTTC,CASSLADRYEQYF
NA,NA,TRBV28,TRBJ1-4,TGTGCCAGCAGTCCCCGGACTGAAAAACTGTTTTTT,CASSPRTEKLFF
NA,NA,TRBV18,TRBJ2-1,TGTGCCAGCTCACCACCGAAGGGTAATGAGCAGTTCTTC,CASSPPKGNEQFF
TRBD2,NA,TRBV10-3,TRBJ2-2,TGTGCCATCAGACGGGGGACTAGCGGGAACACCGGGGAGCTGTTTTTT,CAIRRGTSGNTGELFF
NA,few,TRBV2,TRBJ1-1,TGTGCCAGCAATCGGGGGATGAACACTGAAGCTTTCTTT,CASNRGMNTEAFF
TRBD1,NA,TRBV11-2,TRBJ2-2,TGTGCCAGCAGCTTAAGGGGGCAGGGGGTCACCGGGGAGCTGTTTTTT,CASSLRGQGVTGELFF
TRBD2,NA,TRBV15,TRBJ2-1,TGTGCCACCAGCAGAGGGCCTAGCGGGAGCACTGAGCAGTTCTTC,CATSRGPSGSTEQFF
NA,NA,TRBV20-1,TRBJ1-1,TGCAGTGCTAGCCTCCGGACTGAAGCTTTCTTT,CSASLRTEAFF
NA,NA,TRBV16,TRBJ2-5,TGTGCCAGCACCGTCTGGCAGGGAGAGACCCAGTACTTC,CASTVWQGETQYF
NA,few,TRBV28,TRBJ1-5,TGTGCCAGCAGTTTAGATGGGACTCAGCCCCAGCATTTT,CASSLDGTQPQHF